The source of this T cell receptor beta chain is a study of blood T cells in healthy people across ages. The CDR3 has 13 residues. Looked up from germline, CDR1 is MNHNS and CDR2 is SASEGT. V was clipped by 0 bases and J by 3 bases, with 6 bases between them. A few counts support this clonotype. Its antigen is still unknown. Findings and caveats of the study: Among long-lived donors, naive CD4+ cells were more numerous and diversity higher than in aged donors.

For the second PCR, which ran for roughly 6 to 11 cycles, a sample-barcoded 5' primer and a J-beta primer mix were used. Sequencing recovered at least 2.5 million CDR3-containing paired-end reads from each sample. TCRdb ran MiXCR on the 5' RACE reads and lists one entry per CDR3 protein. The sample yields 1.5 million to 2 million distinct CDR3 sequences, approximately 32% seen once. The draw of peripheral blood yielded ten milliliters from each donor. Isolation yielded PBMCs, at least 6.5 million per sample, in every case. Sample: blood. This chain uses TRBV6-1 with TRBJ2-7; no definite D call. The sequence derives from a woman in her twenties or thirties in good health. CDR3 amino acids: CASSEAGSYEQYF. The CDR3 nucleotides read TGTGCCAGCAGTGAAGCGGGCAGCTACGAGCAGTACTTC.